What follows describes a single TCR beta chain. Its antigen is as yet unknown. Libraries were prepared by immunoSEQ multiplex PCR; TCRdb keeps only in-frame clonotypes and omits some of them. The sample has over 85,000 clones, 85% to 90% seen once. CDR3 length equals 14 residues. The V end lost 0 bases, the J end lost 3 bases, and 10 bases lay between the germline ends. Germline lookup yields CDR1 SGHRS and CDR2 YFSETQ. This sample stems from a study of T cell responses to AZD1222 COVID-19 vaccine. Study results and limitations: Scientists sampled the repertoires only once the peak T cell response had passed.

This sequence originates from an adult who received the AZD1222 COVID-19 vaccine. The sequencing here drew on peripheral blood, taken 28 days after the second AZD1222 dose. The rearrangement joins TRBV5-1 to TRBJ2-7; no clear D gene. The chain's CDR3 is CASSLEGFGYEQYF. The CDR3 DNA reads as TGCGCCAGCAGCTTGGAAGGGTTCGGCTACGAGCAGTACTTC.